The 12 T cell receptor beta chains listed next were all sequenced from one sample in a study of blood T cell repertoires in COVID-19. TCRdb's copy holds only in-frame clones and misses some; the assay was immunoSEQ multiplex PCR. The sample lists 150,000 to 200,000 clones, 85% seen once, with about 3.3% in the top ten. The sample consisted of peripheral blood. The receptors shown here come from a human donor with acute or convalescent COVID-19. The donor label of this sample is uncertain.

V usage is TRBV3-1 (or the pseudogene TRBV3-2) and J usage is TRBJ2-3; D might be TRBD1 (6 bases). Germline CDR1 is LGHDT and CDR2 is YNNKEL (reference sequence). The CDR3 runs 16 residues. V was shortened by 3 bases and J by 1 base, with 14 bases between the two germline ends. In DNA form, the CDR3 reads TGTGCCAGCAGCCATATCAGGGGAACAGGCACAGATACGCAGTATTTT. This translates into CASSHIRGTGTDTQYF.

The gene calls are TRBV19 and TRBJ1-5; a weak D match, TRBD1 (5 bases). Germline V gives CDR1 LNHDA, CDR2 SQIVND (reference sequence). This CDR3 spans 14 amino acids. Between the trimmed V and J ends, which lost 3 bases and 1 base, there was a span of 7 bases. CDR3 residues: CASSIGGSNQPQHF. CDR3 in DNA: TGTGCCAGTAGTATTGGGGGGAGCAATCAGCCCCAGCATTTT.

This clone was seen only once. This sequence joins TRBV27 and TRBJ1-6; D is unclear. The V end was cut by 6 bases, the J end by 10 bases, with 16 bases between. This CDR3 is built from 14 residues. CDR1 and CDR2 (germline): MNHEY, SMNVEV (reference sequence). CDR3 loop: CASRLSTGGSPLHF. CDR3 DNA: TGTGCCAGCAGGTTGTCGACGGGAGGGTCACCCCTCCACTTT.

This chain uses TRBV19 with TRBJ1-5; 7 nucleotides match TRBD1. From germline, CDR1 is LNHDA and CDR2 SQIVND (reference sequence). Trimming took 3 bases from V and 6 from J; bases not matched to a gene: 11. The CDR3 extends over 16 amino acids. CDR3 residues: CASSIAQTGTRQPQHF. The CDR3 DNA reads TGTGCCAGTAGTATCGCCCAGACAGGGACCCGTCAGCCCCAGCATTTT.

This clone has more than one count but fewer than ten. The genes are TRBV20-1 and TRBJ2-2, with 9 bases fitting TRBD2. Germline CDR1 is DFQATT and CDR2 is SNEGSKA (reference sequence). V trimming: 3 bases; J trimming: 5 bases; junction bases outside the gene matches: 4. CDR3 length equals 14 residues. As DNA, the CDR3 is TGCAGTGCTAGTCGGCGGGGGGGAACCGGGGAGCTGTTTTTT. Protein sequence: CSASRRGGTGELFF.

In this sample, this clone turned up many times. The chain combines TRBV18 with TRBJ2-7, with D perhaps matching TRBD1 (6 bases). V shed 2 bases and J shed 3 bases, with 11 bases lying between them. CDR1 KGHSH and CDR2 LQKENI come from the germline V gene. The CDR3 length is 14 residues. As DNA, the CDR3 is TGTGCCAGCTCACCAAGACGGACAGACTACGAGCAGTACTTC. Translation gives CASSPRRTDYEQYF.

Here the CDR3 DNA reads TGTGCCAGCAGCCTCCAGACAGGTGGGAACACTGAAGCTTTCTTT. It specifies CASSLQTGGNTEAFF. The V call is TRBV7-3, the J call TRBJ1-1; D might be TRBD1 (6 bases). The CDR3 length is 15 residues. The germline V and J ends were trimmed by 5 bases and 1 base, with 14 bases remaining between them. Per germline, CDR1 SGHTA and CDR2 FQGTGA.

As DNA, the CDR3 is TGTGCCTGGAGTGTTGCTAGCGCTGGGTTGGGGCAGTTCTTC. As protein: CAWSVASAGLGQFF. This chain links TRBV30 with TRBJ2-1; D is perhaps TRBD2 (6 bases). Germline CDR1 is GTSNPN and CDR2 is SVGIG (reference sequence). Trimming left V 0 bases short and J 12 bases short, with 18 bases between. This CDR3 has 14 residues.

V and J are TRBV23-1 and TRBJ2-4; 12 bases align to TRBD1. TRBV23-1 is labeled an ORF, and its function is uncertain. The CDR3 consists of 18 residues. Trimming cost V 4 bases and J 1 base; bases outside gene matches: 8. The CDR3 DNA reads TGCGCCAGCAGTCCAGGGACAGGGGGCCGGGGGGCCAAAAACATTCAGTACTTC. This gives the protein CASSPGTGGRGAKNIQYF.

The chain employs TRBV6-4 and TRBJ2-2, with 10 bases identical to TRBD1. V shed 4 bases, J shed 5 bases, and the junction held 1 base outside the gene matches. The CDR3 consists of 14 residues. Germline V gene sequence: CDR1 MRHNA, CDR2 SNTAGT. The CDR3 loop is CASSVGQGTGELFF. The CDR3 region has the DNA TGTGCCAGCAGTGTGGGACAGGGGACCGGGGAGCTGTTTTTT.

With regard to this clone: Likely a read error: the CDR3 ends without its conserved phenylalanine or tryptophan. The DNA is omitted, as the CDR3 cannot be located on it reliably, and the CDR3 follows TCRdb's listing. J is TRBJ1-2 and V is TRBV5-1; the D call of TRBD1 is as the table states it, not checked on the DNA. The CDR3 length equals 15 residues, ends included. The germline CDR1 and CDR2 sequences are SGHRS and YFSETQ. The CDR3 sequence is CANSLANGDSSMALT.

The CDR3, as DNA: TGTGCCAGCAACCCTTGGGGCGGGGGGGCTGAGCAGTTCTTC. This gives the protein CASNPWGGGAEQFF. This chain links TRBV2 with TRBJ2-1, with TRBD2 matching 9 bases. V lost 7 bases to trimming and J lost 9 bases; unmatched junction nucleotides: 10. CDR1 is SNHLY and CDR2 is FYNNEI in the germline V gene. CDR3 length equals 14 residues.